The 30 T cell receptor beta chains listed next were all sequenced from one sample in a study of early T cells in non-severe SARS-CoV-2 infection (dated by TCRdb to the early 2020s). The library relied on 5' RACE. Sequencing instrument: NextSeq 500. TCRdb reanalyzed the raw reads on its own, using fastp at Q25 for trimming and MiXCR for clone calling, and kept in-frame beta chains. When rows share a CDR3 protein, they turn into one entry using the most common DNA and genes. Counted in this sample were about 83,000 distinct CDR3 sequences; about 10% of them appeared once. The ten most abundant clones make up 8% to 10% of the sample. The starting material was whole blood, obtained at baseline. Receptor source: an adult who was a healthcare worker with PCR-confirmed SARS-CoV-2 infection or an uninfected control (not recorded which).

In this sample, this clonotype turned up many times. The chain has TRBV12-3 or TRBV12-4 and TRBJ2-6; maybe TRBD2 (5 bases). Trimming removed 8 bases at V and 2 bases at J, with 10 bases between. The CDR3 consists of 14 residues. CDR3 sequence reads: CASYGRAGANVLTF. DNA for the CDR3: TGTGCCAGCTACGGGCGGGCTGGGGCCAACGTCCTGACTTTC.

Details on this clonotype: A junction boundary mismatches the germline segment, possibly from a read error. J is TRBJ1-1 and V is TRBV28; 7 bases are shared with TRBD1. Germline loops: CDR1 MDHEN, CDR2 SYDVKM. This CDR3 spans 15 amino acids. CDR3 nucleotide sequence: TGTGCCAGCAGTTTATCCCTGACAGGGAACACTGTAGCTTTCTTT. This encodes CASSLSLTGNTVAFF.

This clonotype was seen at least ten times. This rearrangement joins TRBV20-1 to TRBJ2-4; D is ambiguous. Looked up from germline, CDR1 is DFQATT and CDR2 is SNEGSKA (reference sequence). V was pared by 0 bases and J by 0 bases, with 12 bases between. This CDR3 region has 16 residues. For the CDR3, the DNA is TGCAGTGCTAGAGATGCGCTCCTTATAGCCAAAAACATTCAGTACTTC. This sequence encodes CSARDALLIAKNIQYF.

The V gene is TRBV7-8, the J gene TRBJ1-2; 7 bases are shared with TRBD1. CDR3 size: 14 residues. CDR1 and CDR2 from the germline V gene are SGHVS and FQNEAQ. Trimming removed 2 bases from V and 8 bases from J; junction bases left unmatched: 8. The CDR3 nucleotides read TGTGCCAGCAGCTTAAGACAGGGTTTGGACGGCTACACCTTC. Translating gives CASSLRQGLDGYTF.

This clonotype was recorded at least ten times. The J gene is TRBJ2-3, the V gene TRBV19; maybe TRBD1 (6 bases). Germline V gene sequence: CDR1 LNHDA, CDR2 SQIVND (reference sequence). CDR3 length equals 16 residues. Trimming took 5 bases from V and 4 from J, leaving 19 bases between them. The CDR3 region is CASSGGRGRDADTQYF. In DNA, the CDR3 is TGTGCCAGTAGTGGAGGAAGGGGGAGAGACGCAGATACGCAGTATTTT. The full variable domain, completed using reference TRBV19 and TRBJ2-3, is DGGITQSPKYLFRKEGQNVTLSCEQNLNHDAMYWYRQDPGQGLRLIYYSQIVNDFQKGDIAEGYSVSREKKESFPLTVTSAQKNPTAFYLCASSGGRGRDADTQYFGPGTRLTVL.

The rearrangement joins TRBV7-6 to TRBJ2-1; 7 positions match TRBD2. The CDR3 spans 16 residues. With 5 bases clipped from V and 0 bases from J, the junction kept 7 bases outside the gene matches. The germline gives CDR1 SGHVS, CDR2 FNYEAQ. The CDR3 spells CASSHREALSYNEQFF. The CDR3 DNA reads as TGTGCCAGCAGCCACCGGGAGGCCCTCTCCTACAATGAGCAGTTCTTC.

This clonotype showed up just once. This CDR3 is CASSYQGNTEAFF. CDR3 nucleotide sequence: TGTGCCAGCAGTTATCAGGGGAACACTGAAGCTTTCTTT. The gene calls are TRBV12-3 or TRBV12-4 and TRBJ1-1, with D possibly TRBD1 on 5 matching bases. The CDR3 is made up of 13 amino acids. V was shortened by 4 bases and J by 1 base, with 7 bases between the two germline ends.

There are a few counts of this clonotype. The rearrangement joins TRBV19 to TRBJ2-1, with 11 bases matching TRBD2. CDR3 length: 16 residues. Germline values: CDR1 LNHDA, CDR2 SQIVND (reference sequence). The ends lost 6 bases at V and 5 bases at J; junction bases unmatched: 9. Here the CDR3 DNA reads TGTGCCAGTAGCAGACCGGGACTAGCGGCCCACAATGAGCAGTTCTTC. It codes for CASSRPGLAAHNEQFF.

This clonotype was recorded a few times. V is TRBV7-6 and J is TRBJ2-3; 7 positions agree with TRBD2. Germline CDR1 SGHVS, CDR2 FNYEAQ. The CDR3 has 17 residues. The junction had 15 bases not matched to a gene; V was cut back by 5 bases and J by 4 bases. This CDR3 reads CASSQRLAELGADTQYF. CDR3 nucleotide sequence: TGTGCCAGCAGCCAACGACTAGCCGAACTCGGGGCAGATACGCAGTATTTT.

This clonotype was counted only a few times. The CDR3 sequence is CSANTGVGETQYF. The CDR3 bases are TGCAGTGCTAATACGGGAGTAGGAGAGACCCAGTACTTC. The gene calls are TRBV20-1 and TRBJ2-5, with D tentatively TRBD2 (6 bases). The CDR3 length is 13 residues. Trimming stripped 4 bases from V and 4 bases from J, with 13 bases between. CDR1 and CDR2 from the germline V gene are DFQATT and SNEGSKA (reference sequence).

The genes are TRBV28 and TRBJ1-5, with unresolved D. Germline-derived CDR1 and CDR2 are MDHEN and SYDVKM. V gave up 3 bases and J gave up 5 bases, with 14 bases separating them. CDR3 length: 15 amino acids. CDR3 in amino acids: CASSFPSGFHQPQHF. The CDR3 DNA follows: TGTGCCAGCAGTTTTCCGAGCGGATTCCATCAGCCCCAGCATTTT.

This clonotype was detected many times. This chain uses TRBV7-8 with TRBJ2-7; TRBD2 matches at 8 bases. The CDR3 is made up of 14 amino acids. The J segment lost 2 bases and the V segment lost 5 bases, leaving 5 bases of the junction unmatched. CDR1 SGHVS and CDR2 FQNEAQ come from the germline V gene. CDR3 in DNA: TGTGCCAGCAGCCGCGGGAGGCTGACCTACGAGCAGTACTTC. It is translated as CASSRGRLTYEQYF.

This clonotype was seen many times. This sequence joins TRBV28 and TRBJ1-1; a possible D gene is TRBD1 (5 bases). The V gene lost 6 bases and the J gene lost 3 bases, with 17 bases spanning the gap. The V gene's germline CDR1 is MDHEN and CDR2 SYDVKM. The CDR3 is 15 residues long. The CDR3 DNA is TGTGCCAGCAGGTCTTTTTTGGGGGGTTACACTGAAGCTTTCTTT. Amino acids: CASRSFLGGYTEAFF.

This clonotype was seen only a few times. The chain uses TRBV28 and TRBJ2-2; D is undetermined. V lost 4 bases and J lost 5, with 11 bases in between. This CDR3 contains 14 residues. Germline lookup yields CDR1 MDHEN and CDR2 SYDVKM. The CDR3 here is CASSSKVLTGELFF. CDR3 sequence (DNA): TGTGCCAGCAGTTCCAAGGTTTTGACCGGGGAGCTGTTTTTT.

This clonotype occurred many times. The chain is built from TRBV3-1 and TRBJ2-6; D is uncertain. The length of the CDR3 is 16 residues. Germline CDR1 LGHDT, CDR2 YNNKEL (reference sequence). V was trimmed by 4 bases and J by 0 bases, leaving 10 bases between them. The CDR3 sequence is CASSPLGVSGANVLTF. The CDR3 DNA follows: TGTGCCAGCAGCCCGTTGGGCGTCTCTGGGGCCAACGTCCTGACTTTC.

This clonotype has more than one count but fewer than ten. This chain connects TRBV5-5 to TRBJ2-7; 10 positions match TRBD2. V was clipped by 3 bases and J by 4 bases; unmatched bases: 7. Germline loops: CDR1 SGHKS, CDR2 YYEKEE (reference sequence). CDR3 length equals 15 residues. Here the CDR3 reads CASSWGLAGVYEQYF. As DNA, the CDR3 is TGTGCCAGCAGCTGGGGGCTAGCGGGAGTGTACGAGCAGTACTTC.

In DNA, the CDR3 is TGTGCCAGCAGTTTCCTTAGCTACGAGCAGTACTTC. This sequence encodes CASSFLSYEQYF. This chain joins TRBV28 and TRBJ2-7; no clear D gene. CDR3 length: 12 residues. Trimming pared 3 bases from V and 3 bases from J, leaving 6 bases between. CDR1 and CDR2 (germline): MDHEN, SYDVKM.

This chain uses TRBV30 with TRBJ1-2; D is unresolved. V was cut by 0 bases and J by 3 bases, with 11 bases left in between. Germline CDR1 GTSNPN, CDR2 SVGIG (reference sequence). The CDR3 sequence is 14 residues long. CDR3 DNA: TGTGCCTGGAGTGTACTTTCGGCAGACTATGGCTACACCTTC. This sequence encodes CAWSVLSADYGYTF.

There are many counts of this clonotype. V is TRBV27 and J is TRBJ1-2; D is ambiguous. The CDR3 extends over 14 amino acids. Germline CDR1 reads MNHEY; CDR2 reads SMNVEV (reference sequence). V was pared by 8 bases and J by 3 bases, with 16 bases between. The CDR3: CASLSREGDYGYTF. CDR3 sequence (DNA): TGTGCCAGCCTTTCGAGGGAGGGCGACTATGGCTACACCTTC.

This clonotype appeared a few times. The genes are TRBV20-1 and TRBJ1-5; D gene ambiguous. The CDR3 is made up of 11 amino acids. From germline, CDR1 is DFQATT and CDR2 SNEGSKA (reference sequence). V shed 6 bases and J shed 4 bases, with 7 bases lying between them. The CDR3 loop reads CSALGNQPQHF. In DNA, the CDR3 is TGCAGTGCCTTGGGGAATCAGCCCCAGCATTTT.

This clonotype was counted between two and nine times. The rearrangement joins TRBV5-8 to TRBJ1-5, with unresolved D. Per the germline V gene, CDR1 is SGHTS and CDR2 is YDEGEE. Trimming removed 0 bases at V and 2 bases at J, with 6 bases between. This CDR3 has 14 amino acids. The CDR3 loop reads CASSLEGRNQPQHF. The CDR3 nucleotides read TGTGCCAGCAGCTTGGAGGGTCGCAATCAGCCCCAGCATTTT.

This clonotype has a handful of counts. The chain is built from TRBV7-9 and TRBJ2-7; 7 bases are a match to TRBD1. Germline assignment: CDR1 SEHNR and CDR2 FQNEAQ (reference sequence). The trim removed 5 bases at V and 3 bases at J, leaving 16 bases unmatched. The CDR3 runs 17 residues. The CDR3 reads CASSTLGGQRLIYEQYF. The CDR3, as DNA: TGTGCCAGCAGCACCTTAGGGGGACAGAGGTTGATCTACGAGCAGTACTTC.

The rearrangement links TRBV27 to TRBJ1-1; D unresolved. The germline V and J ends were trimmed by 6 bases and 4 bases, with 18 bases remaining between them. This CDR3 has 15 residues. The germline gives CDR1 MNHEY, CDR2 SMNVEV (reference sequence). CDR3 sequence: CASRSISGGFTEAFF. Here the CDR3 DNA reads TGTGCCAGCAGATCAATCTCCGGAGGGTTCACTGAAGCTTTCTTT.

There are a few counts of this clonotype. The chain carries TRBV20-1 and TRBJ2-5; tentatively, D is TRBD2 (5 bases). The V end was cut by 6 bases, the J end by 5 bases, with 13 bases between. The CDR3 has 12 residues. Per germline, CDR1 DFQATT and CDR2 SNEGSKA (reference sequence). The CDR3 DNA is TGCAGTGCAAAACTCAGGAGGGAGACCCAGTACTTC. It yields the protein CSAKLRRETQYF.

This clonotype appeared many times. The CDR3 sequence is CASRGQAEKLFF. The CDR3 DNA is TGTGCCAGCAGAGGACAGGCGGAAAAACTGTTTTTT. The chain employs TRBV28 and TRBJ1-4, with TRBD1 matching 7 bases. The CDR3 loop spans 12 amino acids. V dropped 6 bases and J dropped 8; count of bases not matched to a gene: 3. Germline V CDR1 and CDR2: MDHEN, SYDVKM.

This clonotype is medium-sized by share. The chain recombines TRBV7-9 with TRBJ2-1, with D tentatively TRBD2 (6 bases). The CDR3 contains 15 residues. Germline V CDR1 and CDR2: SEHNR, FQNEAQ (reference sequence). V was shortened by 3 bases and J by 5 bases, with 14 bases between the two germline ends. The CDR3 DNA reads as TGTGCCAGCAGCTTGGGGCAGACTAGGGACAATGAGCAGTTCTTC. This gives the protein CASSLGQTRDNEQFF.

The V and J genes are TRBV12-3 or TRBV12-4 and TRBJ2-5, with 12 bases fitting TRBD2. The CDR3 extends over 17 amino acids. The junction had 8 bases not matched to a gene; V was cut back by 5 bases and J by 1 base. CDR3 region: CASSQHASGRAQETQYF. Here the CDR3 DNA reads TGTGCCAGCAGTCAACACGCTAGCGGGAGGGCCCAAGAGACCCAGTACTTC.

This clonotype appeared a few times. The genes are TRBV6-6 and TRBJ2-5; the match to TRBD1 covers 7 bases. Germline V lookup: CDR1 MNHNY, CDR2 SVGAGI (reference sequence). V lost 10 bases, J lost 0 bases, and 8 bases stayed unmatched. CDR3 length equals 14 residues. In DNA form, the CDR3 reads TGTGCCACGAGAAAGGGGGCGTACCAAGAGACCCAGTACTTC. Translated: CATRKGAYQETQYF.

This sequence joins TRBV20-1 and TRBJ2-3; 7 nucleotides match TRBD1. Trimming took 6 bases from V and 1 from J; bases not matched to a gene: 7. This CDR3 comprises 14 residues. The germline CDR1 and CDR2 sequences are DFQATT and SNEGSKA (reference sequence). The CDR3 spells CSAHRGPGTDTQYF. As DNA, the CDR3 is TGCAGTGCGCACAGGGGACCAGGCACAGATACGCAGTATTTT.

This clonotype was seen repeatedly, ten times or more. This chain joins TRBV5-1 and TRBJ2-5; maybe TRBD2 (6 bases). The CDR3 runs 16 residues. The germline V gene has CDR1 SGHRS and CDR2 YFSETQ. Trimming took 4 bases from V and 1 from J, leaving 17 bases between them. CDR3 in amino acids: CASSDPPGTFQETQYF. The CDR3 nucleotides read TGCGCCAGCAGCGATCCCCCGGGGACTTTCCAAGAGACCCAGTACTTC.